This TCR beta chain was captured by sequencing in a study of human T cells and chemical hapten exposure. Study-wide results and caveats: Expanded TCRs grouped into significantly more large CDR3 similarity clusters than controls produced.

The CDR3 is 15 amino acids. V trimming: 4 bases; J trimming: 5 bases; junction bases outside the gene matches: 7. Germline values: CDR1 SGHTA, CDR2 FQGNSA. The time point: patch test 1, 2 weeks after DPC sensitization. Treatment: therapeutic diphenylcyclopropenone sensitization with weekly scalp DPC. At patch-test visits, sampling came before the patch test. Each donor was an alopecia patient between 18 and 70 years of age who qualified for DPC. TCRdb recomputed calls from the RACE reads with MiXCR, one row per CDR3 protein. The table lists tens of thousands of distinct CDR3 sequences, more than 8% of them singletons, with roughly 3.3% in the top ten. About this clonotype itself: Its antigen is unknown.

Sequences were derived from whole blood, sampled in connection with sensitization to the hapten diphenylcyclopropenone (DPC). The origin of this receptor is a middle-aged woman with alopecia areata. Some clones in this sample may be carry-over from other donors' samples. V gene TRBV7-2 combines with J gene TRBJ2-7; 11 nucleotides match TRBD1. The CDR3 protein is CASSSPGQGVHEQYF. DNA of the CDR3: TGTGCCAGCAGCTCACCGGGACAGGGGGTCCACGAGCAGTACTTC.